This record looks at one T cell receptor beta chain sequence and its context. Its antigen is not identified. This sample is part of a study of T cell repertoires in cytomegalovirus infection. Whole-study context: Epitope selection comprised recently identified HLA-C-restricted CMV epitopes and well-studied HLA-B-restricted CMV epitopes.

Germline CDR1 and CDR2: MNHEY and SVGAGI. The CDR3 has 16 residues. V lost 2 bases to trimming and J lost 8 bases; unmatched junction nucleotides: 14. One entry per CDR3 protein results from TCRdb running MiXCR on the reads. In the table there are 750,000 to 950,000 distinct CDR3 sequences, about 28% of which are singletons. The material sequenced was cultured CD8+ T cells from PBMCs, taken from culture after CMV antigen stimulation. The chain joins TRBV6-5 to TRBJ1-2; 7 bases are shared with TRBD1. The clonotype comes from a human donor in good health (CMV status not recorded). Some clones in this sample may be carry-over from other donors' samples. CDR3 sequence: CASSYGSDRAKGGYTF. CDR3 DNA: TGTGCCAGCAGTTACGGGTCCGACAGGGCAAAAGGGGGCTACACCTTC.